This T cell receptor (delta chain) was captured by sequencing in a study of gamma-delta chains in newborns, infants, children. Study in general: Polyclonal expansion of innate γδ T cells after birth follows microbial exposure.

TCRdb called clones anew from the reads with CATT. The sample has 8,500 to 14,000 delta-chain clones; just under 9% are singletons. J was trimmed by 0 bases and V by 3 bases; bases with no gene match: 12. The CDR3 covers 21 residues. Germline V gene lookup returns CDR1 GEAIGNYY and CDR2 EKD. This clonotype was obtained from a child who was a newborn, infant or young child, either healthy, febrile or measles-vaccinated (not recorded which). Source material: blood. The chain is built from TRDV2 and TRDJ3, with TRDD3 matching 11 bases. CDR3 loop: CACDPVLGDKGSSWDTRQMFF. DNA of the CDR3: TGTGCCTGTGACCCGGTACTGGGGGATAAAGGGAGCTCCTGGGACACCCGACAGATGTTTTTC.